Following are 8 T cell receptor beta chains from one sample sequenced in a study of OX40 agonist ivuxolimab in advanced cancers. Sequenced by immunoSEQ multiplex PCR; TCRdb stores in-frame clones only, minus some. The sample has approximately 50,000 clones, approximately 80% seen once; the top ten hold roughly 3.9%. The sample here was CD4+ or CD8+ T cells sorted from blood, taken in a trial of the OX40 agonist ivuxolimab. The source of these receptors is an adult with an advanced solid tumor such as melanoma, head and neck, liver or kidney cancer.

The chain uses TRBV5-1 and TRBJ2-3; 9 bases are a match to TRBD2. The V gene's germline CDR1 is SGHRS and CDR2 YFSETQ. J was trimmed by 3 bases and V by 0 bases; bases with no gene match: 8. The CDR3 loop spans 17 amino acids. The CDR3 here is CASSLVASGDQTDTQYF. CDR3 sequence (DNA): TGCGCCAGCAGCTTGGTGGCTAGCGGGGACCAAACAGATACGCAGTATTTT.

The chain recombines TRBV7-7 with TRBJ2-1; the match to TRBD1 covers 9 bases. The CDR3 has 15 residues. Germline CDR1 SSHAT, CDR2 FNYEAQ (reference sequence). Germline trimming cut 5 bases from V and 3 bases from J; bases unmatched to any gene: 5. This CDR3 reads CASSPGTGRYNEQFF. CDR3 DNA sequence: TGTGCCAGCAGCCCCGGGACAGGGCGCTACAATGAGCAGTTCTTC.

For the CDR3, the DNA is TGTGCCAGCAGCTTACGGCATCGACAGGGCCAAGAGACCCAGTACTTC. This encodes CASSLRHRQGQETQYF. V usage is TRBV7-2 and J usage is TRBJ2-5, with 7 bases lining up with TRBD1. CDR1 is SGHTA and CDR2 is FQGNSA in the germline V gene. CDR3 length equals 16 residues. With 2 bases clipped from V and 1 base from J, the junction kept 7 bases outside the gene matches.

The chain carries TRBV4-1 and TRBJ2-3, with D perhaps assigned TRBD1 or TRBD2 (5 bases each). V lost 1 base and J 10 bases, leaving 24 bases between the germline ends. CDR3 size: 17 residues. From germline, CDR1 is MGHRA and CDR2 YSYEKL. Here the CDR3 reads CASSQASDWGSLGAQYF. In DNA, the CDR3 is TGCGCCAGCAGCCAAGCCTCGGACTGGGGCTCGCTCGGGGCGCAGTATTTT.

The V and J genes are TRBV2 and TRBJ2-1, with 16 bases identical to TRBD2. CDR3 length equals 15 residues. The ends lost 8 bases at V and 16 bases at J; junction bases unmatched: 14. Germline CDR1 is SNHLY and CDR2 is FYNNEI. The CDR3 here is CASRASGTSGRAGFF. The CDR3 DNA sequence: TGTGCCAGCCGGGCCTCCGGGACTAGCGGGAGGGCCGGATTCTTC.

This clone occurred a few times. The chain recombines TRBV28 with TRBJ1-2, with D maybe TRBD1 (6 bases). Per germline, CDR1 MDHEN and CDR2 SYDVKM. V was cut by 6 bases and J by 6 bases, with 14 bases left in between. This CDR3 is 13 amino acids long. The CDR3 loop reads CASSRYRDNGYTF. Here the CDR3 DNA reads TGTGCCAGCAGCAGATACAGGGATAATGGCTACACCTTC.

The chain uses TRBV11-3 and TRBJ2-1; 7 bases agree with TRBD2. There are 14 residues in the CDR3. Germline trimming cut 5 bases from V and 8 bases from J; bases unmatched to any gene: 9. The germline V gene encodes CDR1 SGHNT and CDR2 YENEEA. The CDR3: CASSPVGGKDEQFF. Written as DNA, the CDR3 is TGTGCCAGCAGCCCGGTGGGGGGGAAGGATGAGCAGTTCTTC.

The V gene is TRBV5-1, the J gene TRBJ1-2, with D perhaps matching TRBD1 (5 bases). Trimming removed 4 bases from V and 5 bases from J, with 15 bases in between. The CDR3 sequence is 14 residues long. Germline V gene sequence: CDR1 SGHRS, CDR2 YFSETQ. The CDR3 region is CASSPDGGGYGYTF. CDR3 nucleotides: TGCGCCAGCAGCCCGGACGGGGGAGGGTATGGCTACACCTTC.